These T cell receptor beta chains were read from a single sample in a study of T-cell memory formation after mild COVID-19. TCRdb used MiXCR to reprocess the 5' RACE reads, holding one entry per CDR3 protein. The table lists around 250,000 distinct CDR3 sequences, roughly 17% of them singletons. Sample: PBMCs or a T cell subset sorted from them (not recorded which). The receptor source for this set is a man aged 18 to 30 who had mild COVID-19 (a few samples of this study predate the infection). Cell type and time point are not known. CDR3s include the opening cysteine and the closing phenylalanine or tryptophan. The D gene is left open where the match is weak. Some rows have no size entry. The others give once, few or many, or a class for an expanded clone.

CDR3aa | CDR3nt | j_gene | abundance | d_gene | v_gene
CASSQSAQGLDTQYF | TGTGCCAGCAGCCAATCTGCACAGGGGTTGGATACGCAGTATTTT | TRBJ2-3 | NA | TRBD1 | TRBV16
CASSFSGQGTDTQYF | TGTGCCAGCAGCTTTTCTGGACAGGGTACAGATACGCAGTATTTT | TRBJ2-3 | many | TRBD1 | TRBV7-8
CASSSAQGRYEQYF | TGTGCCAGCAGCTCTGCGCAGGGACGCTACGAGCAGTACTTC | TRBJ2-7 | NA | NA | TRBV6-5
CASSQGGIARPEQFF | TGTGCCAGCAGCCAAGGGGGGATAGCGAGGCCGGAGCAGTTCTTC | TRBJ2-1 | few | NA | TRBV3-1
CASSLEGWVTEAFF | TGTGCCAGCAGCTTAGAAGGATGGGTCACTGAAGCTTTCTTT | TRBJ1-1 | NA | NA | TRBV7-2
CSVEWRRSYNEQFF | TGCAGCGTTGAATGGCGCCGGTCCTACAATGAGCAGTTCTTC | TRBJ2-1 | NA | NA | TRBV29-1
CASSQDAGAGTQYF | TGTGCCAGCAGCCAAGATGCGGGGGCCGGTACGCAGTATTTT | TRBJ2-3 | few | NA | TRBV3-1
CASSEAGQPSSPLHF | TGTGCCAGCAGTGAAGCGGGACAGCCAAGTTCACCCCTCCACTTT | TRBJ1-6 | many | TRBD1 | TRBV25-1
CSAIQASGFTDTQYF | TGCAGCGCCATCCAGGCTAGCGGGTTCACAGATACGCAGTATTTT | TRBJ2-3 | NA | TRBD2 | TRBV29-1
CASSPAGASDEPQHF | TGTGCCAGCAGCCCGGCAGGGGCCTCTGATGAGCCCCAGCATTTT | TRBJ1-5 | few | NA | TRBV7-2
CASSPWTGGFTDTQYF | TGTGCCAGCAGCCCCTGGACTGGGGGTTTCACAGATACGCAGTATTTT | TRBJ2-3 | NA | NA | TRBV3-1
CASSEEGSGKNIQYF | TGTGCCAGCAGTGAAGAGGGGTCGGGCAAAAACATTCAGTACTTC | TRBJ2-4 | few | NA | TRBV2
CASSQDTGTTLADTQYF | TGCGCCAGCAGCCAAGATACGGGGACTACGCTAGCGGATACGCAGTATTTT | TRBJ2-3 | few | TRBD2 | TRBV4-1
CASSLLPGGETQYF | TGCGCCAGCAGCTTGTTACCAGGCGGCGAGACCCAGTACTTC | TRBJ2-5 | NA | NA | TRBV5-1
CSARDPGRTYEQYF | TGCAGTGCTAGAGATCCCGGACGGACGTACGAGCAGTACTTC | TRBJ2-7 | NA | NA | TRBV20-1
CASSVKGGNTEAFF | TGTGCCAGCAGCGTAAAGGGGGGGAACACTGAAGCTTTCTTT | TRBJ1-1 | NA | NA | TRBV9
CASSSTIAGAAYNEQFF | TGCGCCAGCAGCTCCACTATAGCGGGGGCCGCCTACAATGAGCAGTTCTTC | TRBJ2-1 | few | TRBD2 | TRBV5-1
CASSLGRKETQYF | TGCGCCAGCAGCTTGGGGAGGAAAGAGACCCAGTACTTC | TRBJ2-5 | many | NA | TRBV5-1
CARSLGQPTEAFF | TGTGCCAGAAGCTTAGGGCAGCCCACTGAAGCTTTCTTT | TRBJ1-1 | NA | NA | TRBV7-2
CASCCLGRSNQPQHF | TGTGCCAGCTGCTGTCTGGGCAGAAGCAATCAGCCCCAGCATTTT | TRBJ1-5 | few | NA | TRBV2
CASSGQTGETEAFF | TGTGCCAGCTCCGGGCAAACAGGGGAAACTGAAGCTTTCTTT | TRBJ1-1 | few | TRBD1 | TRBV18
CASRPGQGFGEQFF | TGTGCCAGCAGGCCCGGACAGGGGTTCGGTGAGCAGTTCTTC | TRBJ2-1 | few | TRBD1 | TRBV12-3/TRBV12-4
CASSLWGQGDGETQYF | TGTGCCAGCAGCCTCTGGGGACAGGGCGACGGTGAGACCCAGTACTTC | TRBJ2-5 | few | TRBD1 | TRBV12-3/TRBV12-4
CASSQGPRRRRPGDYGYTF | TGCGCCAGCAGCCAAGGACCCCGCCGTCGACGGCCGGGGGACTATGGCTACACCTTC | TRBJ1-2 | NA | NA | TRBV4-1